This TCR beta chain is from a study of OX40 agonist ivuxolimab in advanced cancers. The CDR3 has 16 amino acids. The V gene end was trimmed by 5 bases and the J gene end by 0 bases; junction bases not matched to a gene: 9. Germline-derived CDR1 and CDR2 are SGHDT and YYEEEE. Study conclusions and caveats: Clones of CD4+ and CD8+ blood T cells grew by week 6 at doses of 0.1 to 3.0 mg/kg.

Autoimmune disease history or systemic immunosuppression barred patients. Baseline, cycle 4 day 1, and cycle 7 day 1 were the blood sampling points. Assay: immunoSEQ multiplex PCR; the TCRdb copy retains only in-frame clones and omits some. Among about 80,000 clones listed, 70% to 90% were seen once. For this clone: Its antigen is still unknown.

The clonotype originates from an adult with an advanced solid tumor such as melanoma, head and neck, liver or kidney cancer. This rearrangement joins TRBV5-6 to TRBJ2-7; 9 bases agree with TRBD1. The specimen was CD4+ or CD8+ T cells sorted from blood, collected in a trial of the OX40 agonist ivuxolimab. This chain's CDR3 is CASRGDRTGASYEQYF. For the CDR3, the DNA is TGTGCCAGCAGAGGAGACCGGACAGGGGCCTCCTACGAGCAGTACTTC.